The present TCR beta chain was sequenced within a study of shared clonotypes between healthy human individuals. The study's findings and limits: Apart from blood, nothing was sampled; tissue repertoires likely differ. Estimated richness values were generally larger in naive subsets than in memory subsets.

Germline CDR1 and CDR2: SGHRS and YFSETQ. V shed 2 bases and J shed 7 bases, with 9 bases lying between them. The CDR3 has 12 amino acids. A word on this clone: Its antigen is still unknown.

CD45RO negativity and positive selection for CCR7 defined naive CD8 cells, a population that excluded terminally differentiated effector memory CD45RA+ cells. Each PCR replicate from the sorted subsets contained approximately 0.2 ug DNA, which is tens of thousands of T cell genomes. Assay: immunoSEQ multiplex PCR; the TCRdb copy retains only in-frame clones and omits some. The sample has more than 500,000 clones; around 96% are singletons. This TCR was recovered from a woman aged 30 to 39 in good health. This rearrangement joins TRBV5-1 to TRBJ1-1, with D possibly TRBD1 on 5 matching bases. The specimen sequenced was naive CD8+ T cells sorted from blood. CDR3 sequence reads: CASSFRGVEAFF. CDR3 nucleotide sequence: TGCGCCAGCAGCTTTAGGGGAGTTGAAGCTTTCTTT.